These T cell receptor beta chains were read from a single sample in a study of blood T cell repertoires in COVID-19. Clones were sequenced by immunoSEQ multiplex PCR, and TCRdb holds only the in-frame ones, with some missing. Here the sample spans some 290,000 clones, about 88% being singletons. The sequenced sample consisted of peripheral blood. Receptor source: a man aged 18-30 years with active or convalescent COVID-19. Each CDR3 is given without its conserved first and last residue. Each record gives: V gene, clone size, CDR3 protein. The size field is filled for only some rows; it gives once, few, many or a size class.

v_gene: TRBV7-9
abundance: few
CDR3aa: ASSSERYEQY

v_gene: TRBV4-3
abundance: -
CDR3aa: ASSHLLAGPSEQF

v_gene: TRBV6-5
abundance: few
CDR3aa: ASRRTVQETQY

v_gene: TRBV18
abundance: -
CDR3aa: ASSPFFEGASGNTIY

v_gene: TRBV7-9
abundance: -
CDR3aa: ASSDGAKRGEKLF

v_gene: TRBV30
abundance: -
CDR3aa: AWGTSALEQY

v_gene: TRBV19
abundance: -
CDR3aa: ASRTEFREDLRETQY

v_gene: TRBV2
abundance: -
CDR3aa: ASSEARSRALDIQY

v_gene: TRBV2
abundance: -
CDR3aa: ASSGGPTDTQY

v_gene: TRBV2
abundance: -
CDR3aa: ASNTGTGELF

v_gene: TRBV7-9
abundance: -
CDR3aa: ASGTGTGGNEQF

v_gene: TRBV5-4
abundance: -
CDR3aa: ASSLGQGAYEQY

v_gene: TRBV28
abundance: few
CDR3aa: ASRGAGGGSPLH

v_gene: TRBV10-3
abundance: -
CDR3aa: AISEFRGSGNTIY

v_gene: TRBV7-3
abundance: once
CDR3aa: ASSRSGRETQY

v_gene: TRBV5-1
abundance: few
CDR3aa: ASSVGQGFVAF

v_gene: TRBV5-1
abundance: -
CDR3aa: ASSLDIGEQY

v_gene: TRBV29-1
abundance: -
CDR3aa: SVEVWTEGQF

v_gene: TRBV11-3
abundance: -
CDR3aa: ASSLVRGDIQY

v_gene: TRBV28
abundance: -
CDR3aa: ASSFSGTNEKLF

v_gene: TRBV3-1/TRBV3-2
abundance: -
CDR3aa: ASSQDFAAVAEQY

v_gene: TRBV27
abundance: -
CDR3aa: ASTLGGGYNEQF

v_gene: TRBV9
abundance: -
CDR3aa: ASSSGFHNSPLH

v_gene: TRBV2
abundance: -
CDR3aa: ASSESRIADSPLH

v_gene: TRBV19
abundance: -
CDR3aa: ASKDGGYT

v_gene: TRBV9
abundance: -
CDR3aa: ASGPGGASYEQY

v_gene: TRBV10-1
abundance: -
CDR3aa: ASSSDRALGNEQF

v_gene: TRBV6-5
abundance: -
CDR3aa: ASSSVGDRGHQAF

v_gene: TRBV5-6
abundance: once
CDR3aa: ASRYREGPGSYEQY

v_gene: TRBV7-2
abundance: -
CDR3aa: ASQPGGGRFYEQY

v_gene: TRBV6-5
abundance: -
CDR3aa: ASRPSAANTGELF

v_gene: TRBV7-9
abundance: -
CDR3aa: ASSFGDQGEAF

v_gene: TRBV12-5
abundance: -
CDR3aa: ASGLPPSEETQY

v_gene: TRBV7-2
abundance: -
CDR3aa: ASIPLGGAAPDTQY

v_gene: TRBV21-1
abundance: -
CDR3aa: ASSNRDGVLYEQY

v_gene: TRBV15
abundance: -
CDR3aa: ATSRGDSSHEQF

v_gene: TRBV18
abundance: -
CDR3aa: ASSPFRGDYNEQF

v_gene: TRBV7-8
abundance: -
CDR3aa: ASSPRGTSRGTDTQY

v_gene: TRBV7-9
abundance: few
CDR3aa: ASSLDAGNQPQH

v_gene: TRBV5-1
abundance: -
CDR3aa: ASSLEEDYNEQF

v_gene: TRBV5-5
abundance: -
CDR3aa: ASSFDPGGNNEQF

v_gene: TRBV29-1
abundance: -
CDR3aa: SVATGGAYIETQY

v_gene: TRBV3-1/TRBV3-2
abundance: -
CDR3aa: ASSQSSGGAVVIDTQY

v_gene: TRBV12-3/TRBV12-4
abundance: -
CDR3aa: ASSPGQDRGYT